This T cell receptor (beta chain) was recovered during a study of T cell changes during pregnancy in multiple sclerosis (dated by TCRdb to the late 2010s). Study-level background: In women with multiple sclerosis, the researchers looked at how the T cell repertoire shifted as pregnancy progressed.

CDR1 SGHTA and CDR2 FQGNSA are derived from the germline V gene. CDR3 length: 18 amino acids, cysteine to phenylalanine. Only the CDR3 DNA is retained, 54 bases long and in frame from the first base. For this chain, trimming is 5 bases at the V end and 4 bases at the J end, and the number of junction bases without a gene match is 10. The library was made by the immunoSEQ multiplex PCR assay. TCRdb re-hosts the immuneACCESS table, in-frame sequences only. Its copies lack some clones; in the studies checked, an unresolved V gene accounts for under half of them, and the cause for the rest is not known. Within this sample are around 100,000 clones, with around 90% of them counted one time only. 0.95% to 1.5% of the sample rests with the top ten. Worth noting for this clone: This receptor's antigen is unknown. One base away there is no much larger clone; base qualities are not given.

The sequencing here drew on peripheral blood, taken in the second trimester of pregnancy. This sequence originates from a female donor with multiple sclerosis, enrolled in a pregnancy study. The chain employs TRBV7-2 and TRBJ2-2; a stretch of 13 junction bases matches TRBD2. The CDR3 loop reads CASSQRTSGGPSTGELFF. The DNA sequence reads TGTGCCAGCAGCCAAAGGACTAGCGGGGGCCCTAGCACCGGGGAGCTGTTTTTT.